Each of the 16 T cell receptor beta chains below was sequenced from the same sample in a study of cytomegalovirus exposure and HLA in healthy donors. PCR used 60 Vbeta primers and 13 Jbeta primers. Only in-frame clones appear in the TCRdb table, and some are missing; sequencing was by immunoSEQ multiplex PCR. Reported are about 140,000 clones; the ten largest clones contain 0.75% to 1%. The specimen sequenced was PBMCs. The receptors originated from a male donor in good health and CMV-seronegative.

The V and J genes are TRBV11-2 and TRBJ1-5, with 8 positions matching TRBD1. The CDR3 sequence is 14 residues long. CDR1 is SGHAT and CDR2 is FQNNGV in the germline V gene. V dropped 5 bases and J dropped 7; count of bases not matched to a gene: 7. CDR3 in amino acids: CASSQTGVSQPQHF. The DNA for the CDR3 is TGTGCCAGCAGCCAGACAGGGGTAAGCCAGCCCCAGCATTTT.

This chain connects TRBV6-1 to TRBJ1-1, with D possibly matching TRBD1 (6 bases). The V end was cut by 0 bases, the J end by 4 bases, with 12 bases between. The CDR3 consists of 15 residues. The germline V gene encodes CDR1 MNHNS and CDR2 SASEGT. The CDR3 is CASSEARGGATEAFF. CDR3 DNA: TGTGCCAGCAGTGAAGCGCGGGGGGGCGCCACTGAAGCTTTCTTT.

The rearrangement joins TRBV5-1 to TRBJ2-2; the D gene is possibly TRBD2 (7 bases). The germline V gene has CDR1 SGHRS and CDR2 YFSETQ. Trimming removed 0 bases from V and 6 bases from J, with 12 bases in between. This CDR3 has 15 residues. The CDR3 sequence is CASSLEGGAAGELFF. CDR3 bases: TGCGCCAGCAGCTTGGAGGGGGGGGCCGCCGGGGAGCTGTTTTTT.

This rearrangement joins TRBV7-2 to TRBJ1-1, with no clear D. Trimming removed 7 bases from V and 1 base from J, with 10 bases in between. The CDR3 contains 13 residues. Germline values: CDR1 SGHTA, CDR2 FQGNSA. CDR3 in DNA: TGTGCCAGCAAGAACCCGGGGAACACTGAAGCTTTCTTT. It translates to CASKNPGNTEAFF.

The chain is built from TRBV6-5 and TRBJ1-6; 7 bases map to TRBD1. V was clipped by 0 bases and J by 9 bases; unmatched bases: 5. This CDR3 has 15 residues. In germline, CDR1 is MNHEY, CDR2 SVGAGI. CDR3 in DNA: TGTGCCAGCAGTTACTCGTCGCAGGGGGGTTCACCCCTCCACTTT. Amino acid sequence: CASSYSSQGGSPLHF.

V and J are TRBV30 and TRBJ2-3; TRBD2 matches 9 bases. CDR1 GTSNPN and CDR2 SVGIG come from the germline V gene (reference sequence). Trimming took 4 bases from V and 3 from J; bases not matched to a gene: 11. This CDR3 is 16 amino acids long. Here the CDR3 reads CAWTYWRGGRTDTQYF. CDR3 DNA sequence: TGTGCCTGGACCTATTGGCGGGGGGGCCGAACAGATACGCAGTATTTT.

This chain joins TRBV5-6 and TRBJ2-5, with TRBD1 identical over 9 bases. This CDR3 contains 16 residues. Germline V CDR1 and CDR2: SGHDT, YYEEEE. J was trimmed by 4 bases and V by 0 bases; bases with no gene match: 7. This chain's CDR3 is CASSLEGQGTGETQYF. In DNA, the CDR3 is TGTGCCAGCAGCTTGGAAGGACAGGGGACCGGAGAGACCCAGTACTTC.

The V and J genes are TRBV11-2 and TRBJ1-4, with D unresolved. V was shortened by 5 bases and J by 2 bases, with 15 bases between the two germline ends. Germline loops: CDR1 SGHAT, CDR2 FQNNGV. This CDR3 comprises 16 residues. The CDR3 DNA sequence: TGTGCCAGCAGCCCTTATTCCGGGATGACTAATGAAAAACTGTTTTTT. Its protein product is CASSPYSGMTNEKLFF.

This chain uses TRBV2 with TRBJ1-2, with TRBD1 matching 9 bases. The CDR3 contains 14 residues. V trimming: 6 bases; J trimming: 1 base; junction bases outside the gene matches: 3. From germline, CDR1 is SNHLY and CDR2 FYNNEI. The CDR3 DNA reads TGTGCCAGCAGCAAGACAGGGGGTAACTATGGCTACACCTTC. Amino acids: CASSKTGGNYGYTF. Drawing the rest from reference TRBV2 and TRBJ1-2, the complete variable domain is EPEVTQTPSHQVTQMGQEVILRCVPISNHLYFYWYRQILGQKVEFLVSFYNNEISEKSEIFDDQFSVERPDGSNFTLKIRSTKLEDSAMYFCASSKTGGNYGYTFGSGTRLTVV.

The CDR3, as DNA: TGTGCCAGCAGCTTAGTAGACTTCGGCAATCAGCCCCAGCATTTT. Translating it yields CASSLVDFGNQPQHF. V is TRBV7-8 and J is TRBJ1-5; no firm D call. Germline CDR1 SGHVS, CDR2 FQNEAQ. This CDR3 is 15 amino acids long. The ends were cut back, 1 base at V and 2 bases at J, with 9 bases in the middle.

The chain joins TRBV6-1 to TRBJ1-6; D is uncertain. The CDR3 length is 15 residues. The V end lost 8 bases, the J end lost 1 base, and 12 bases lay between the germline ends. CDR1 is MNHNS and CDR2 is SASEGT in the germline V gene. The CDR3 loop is CASFEGSSYNSPLHF. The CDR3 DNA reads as TGTGCCAGCTTTGAGGGTTCGTCCTATAATTCACCCCTCCACTTT.

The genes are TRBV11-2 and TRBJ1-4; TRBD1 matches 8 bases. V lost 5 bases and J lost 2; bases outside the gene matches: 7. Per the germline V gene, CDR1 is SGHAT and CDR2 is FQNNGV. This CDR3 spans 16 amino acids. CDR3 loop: CASSPNRGNTNEKLFF. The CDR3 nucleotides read TGTGCCAGCAGCCCGAACAGGGGGAACACTAATGAAAAACTGTTTTTT.

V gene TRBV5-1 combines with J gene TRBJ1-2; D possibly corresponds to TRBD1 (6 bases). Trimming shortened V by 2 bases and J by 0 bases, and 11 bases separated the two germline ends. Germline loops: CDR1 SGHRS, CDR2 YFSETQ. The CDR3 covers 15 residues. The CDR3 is CASSLGTQTNYGYTF. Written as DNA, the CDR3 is TGCGCCAGCAGCTTAGGGACACAGACTAACTATGGCTACACCTTC.

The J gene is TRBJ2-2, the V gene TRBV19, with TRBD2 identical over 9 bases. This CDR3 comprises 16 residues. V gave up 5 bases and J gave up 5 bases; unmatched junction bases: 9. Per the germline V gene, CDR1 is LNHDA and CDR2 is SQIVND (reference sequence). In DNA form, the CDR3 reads TGTGCCAGTAGTCCCCGGGTAGCGGGGGCTACCGGGGAGCTGTTTTTT. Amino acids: CASSPRVAGATGELFF. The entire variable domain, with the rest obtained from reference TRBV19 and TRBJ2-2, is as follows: DGGITQSPKYLFRKEGQNVTLSCEQNLNHDAMYWYRQDPGQGLRLIYYSQIVNDFQKGDIAEGYSVSREKKESFPLTVTSAQKNPTAFYLCASSPRVAGATGELFFGEGSRLTVL.

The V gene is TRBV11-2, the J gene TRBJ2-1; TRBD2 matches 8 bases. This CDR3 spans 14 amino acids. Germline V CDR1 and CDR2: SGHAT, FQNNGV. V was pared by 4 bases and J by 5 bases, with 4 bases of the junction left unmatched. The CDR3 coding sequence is TGTGCCAGCAGCTATGATAGCGGGGACAATGAGCAGTTCTTC. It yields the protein CASSYDSGDNEQFF.

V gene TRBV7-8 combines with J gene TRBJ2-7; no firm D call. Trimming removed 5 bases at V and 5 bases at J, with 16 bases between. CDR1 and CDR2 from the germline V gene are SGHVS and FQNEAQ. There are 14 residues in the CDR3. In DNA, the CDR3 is TGTGCCAGCAGCCTCACGGGTCGCAAGGACGAGCAGTACTTC. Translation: CASSLTGRKDEQYF.